Presented here are 14 T cell receptor beta chains from one specimen sequenced in a study of cytomegalovirus exposure and HLA in healthy donors. The PCR contained 60 Vbeta and 13 Jbeta primers. The repertoire was sequenced with immunoSEQ multiplex PCR; TCRdb's copy has only in-frame clones and lacks some. The sample has 120,000 to 150,000 clones. Sequencing input: PBMCs. These receptors came from a woman aged 50 to 65 in good health and CMV-seronegative.

V is TRBV2 and J is TRBJ2-1, with D perhaps matching TRBD2 (5 bases). Germline CDR1 SNHLY, CDR2 FYNNEI. This CDR3 has 16 amino acids. The ends were cut back, 0 bases at V and 12 bases at J, with 21 bases in the middle. CDR3 in DNA: TGTGCCAGCAGTGAAGCGAGTAGGCCTAGCCAGAAGGGGCAGTTCTTC. Its translation: CASSEASRPSQKGQFF.

The rearrangement joins TRBV15 to TRBJ2-7; TRBD1 agrees at 8 bases. Germline CDR1 LNHNV, CDR2 YYDKDF (reference sequence). The J segment lost 3 bases and the V segment lost 5 bases, leaving 12 bases of the junction unmatched. The CDR3 is 16 amino acids. CDR3 DNA sequence: TGTGCCACCAGCGAGATCCCCGGGACAGGCAACTACGAGCAGTACTTC. It codes for CATSEIPGTGNYEQYF. Drawing the rest from reference TRBV15 and TRBJ2-7, the complete variable domain is DAMVIQNPRYQVTQFGKPVTLSCSQTLNHNVMYWYQQKSSQAPKLLFHYYDKDFNNEADTPDNFQSRRPNTSFCFLDIRSPGLGDTAMYLCATSEIPGTGNYEQYFGPGTRLTVT.

V is TRBV21-1 and J is TRBJ1-2; no DNA check was done on the table's D call, TRBD1. TRBV21-1 is classified as a pseudogene. CDR3 length: 15 amino acids. CDR3 DNA: TGTGCCAGCAGCCCCCGATCGACAGGGTGGAATGGCTACACCTTC. Translating gives CASSPRSTGWNGYTF.

The chain uses TRBV19 and TRBJ1-6; 9 bases are a match to TRBD1. CDR1 LNHDA and CDR2 SQIVND come from the germline V gene (reference sequence). The CDR3 is 14 amino acids. The junction had 3 bases not matched to a gene; V was cut back by 4 bases and J by 8 bases. The CDR3 protein is CASSNRGRDSPLHF. The CDR3 bases are TGTGCCAGTAGTAACAGGGGGCGGGATTCACCCCTCCACTTT.

This chain joins TRBV11-3 and TRBJ2-1; no clear D. CDR1 and CDR2 (germline): SGHNT, YENEEA. V was pared by 1 base and J by 0 bases, with 7 bases between. The length of the CDR3 is 15 residues. CDR3 protein: CASSLGAFSYNEQFF. DNA of the CDR3: TGTGCCAGCAGCTTAGGGGCTTTCTCCTACAATGAGCAGTTCTTC.

The chain links TRBV9 to TRBJ2-1, with 13 bases lining up with TRBD2. Germline V lookup: CDR1 SGDLS, CDR2 YYNGEE. CDR3 length equals 16 residues. With 3 bases clipped from V and 7 bases from J, the junction kept 7 bases outside the gene matches. The chain's CDR3 is CASSASTSGRVNEQFF. In DNA, the CDR3 is TGTGCCAGCAGCGCCAGTACTAGCGGGAGGGTTAATGAGCAGTTCTTC.

The DNA for the CDR3 is TGTGCCAGCAGCCCACGCACGGGGGATGGAAACATTCAGTACTTC. Its translation: CASSPRTGDGNIQYF. The chain employs TRBV7-2 and TRBJ2-4; a possible D gene is TRBD2 (6 bases). The V and J ends lost 5 bases and 6 bases respectively, with 17 bases between them. The CDR3 is 15 amino acids. Germline V gives CDR1 SGHTA, CDR2 FQGNSA.

The CDR3 protein is CSALQFPLLISGNTIYF. As DNA, the CDR3 is TGCAGCGCATTACAGTTTCCTCTTTTGATCTCTGGAAACACCATATATTTT. The chain recombines TRBV29-1 with TRBJ1-3; D is uncertain. CDR3 size: 17 residues. V dropped 7 bases and J dropped 0 bases, with 22 bases sitting between them. Germline V gene lookup returns CDR1 SQVTM and CDR2 ANQGSEA.

V and J are TRBV5-1 and TRBJ2-6; D perhaps matches TRBD1 (6 bases). This CDR3 is built from 17 residues. The V end lost 2 bases, the J end lost 0 bases, and 12 bases lay between the germline ends. CDR1 and CDR2 (germline): SGHRS, YFSETQ. DNA for the CDR3: TGCGCCAGCAGCTTACGACAGGTTAGCTCTGGGGCCAACGTCCTGACTTTC. It codes for CASSLRQVSSGANVLTF.

The chain recombines TRBV27 with TRBJ1-2; D perhaps matches TRBD1 (6 bases). Germline CDR1 and CDR2: MNHEY and SMNVEV (reference sequence). The CDR3 extends over 13 amino acids. V lost 0 bases to trimming and J lost 8 bases, with 10 bases between them. The CDR3 sequence is CASSLSLRGGYTF. DNA of the CDR3: TGTGCCAGCAGTTTATCTCTCAGGGGAGGCTACACCTTC.

The chain has TRBV4-2 and TRBJ2-5; the D is unclear. CDR3 length: 14 residues. Germline V gene sequence: CDR1 LGHNA, CDR2 YNFKEQ. V was cut by 1 base and J by 4 bases, with 10 bases left in between. As DNA, the CDR3 is TGTGCCAGCAGCCAAGTAATGCACAGAGAGACCCAGTACTTC. Its protein product is CASSQVMHRETQYF.

The chain joins TRBV14 to TRBJ2-5, with unresolved D. There are 13 residues in the CDR3. Trimming removed 1 base at V and 2 bases at J, with 5 bases between. Looked up from germline, CDR1 is SGHDN and CDR2 is FVKESK. CDR3 nucleotide sequence: TGTGCCAGCAGCCAAGTCCCACAAGAGACCCAGTACTTC. It encodes CASSQVPQETQYF.

This sequence joins TRBV5-1 and TRBJ2-5, with D possibly being TRBD1 (5 bases). The J call is uncertain, as TRBJ2-7 better fits the DNA end. The CDR3 totals 15 residues. Germline values: CDR1 SGHRS, CDR2 YFSETQ. The CDR3 spells CASSLFPGLAYEQYF. The CDR3 DNA is TGCGCCAGCAGCTTGTTTCCAGGGCTTGCCTACGAGCAGTACTTC.

V gene TRBV28 combines with J gene TRBJ1-2; D perhaps matches TRBD1 (6 bases). This CDR3 is built from 12 residues. V dropped 6 bases and J dropped 9 bases, with 14 bases sitting between them. Germline CDR1 and CDR2: MDHEN and SYDVKM. The CDR3 sequence: CASRTGYSSYTF. The CDR3 nucleotides read TGTGCCAGCAGAACAGGGTACTCCAGCTACACCTTC.